The 19 T cell receptor beta chains below all came from one sample that was sequenced in a study of blood T cell repertoires in COVID-19. Only in-frame clones appear in the TCRdb table, and some are missing; sequencing was by immunoSEQ multiplex PCR. The sample has fewer than 40,000 clones, roughly 78% seen once; the top ten hold approximately 23%. Sequenced input: peripheral blood. These receptors all come from a man in his 70s with acute or convalescent COVID-19.

This clone was recorded once. The genes are TRBV7-3 and TRBJ2-5; 7 bases agree with TRBD2. The V segment lost 5 bases and the J segment 4 bases; nucleotides outside the gene matches: 4. The germline V gene has CDR1 SGHTA and CDR2 FQGTGA. The CDR3 is made up of 13 amino acids. CDR3 in amino acids: CASSPGGLETQYF. The CDR3 DNA follows: TGTGCCAGCAGCCCCGGGGGGTTAGAGACCCAGTACTTC.

The chain carries TRBV4-1 and TRBJ2-7; D call uncertain. Trimming removed 2 bases from V and 2 bases from J, with 19 bases in between. The CDR3 length is 17 residues. Germline values: CDR1 MGHRA, CDR2 YSYEKL. The CDR3 protein is CASSQSPIDSFPYEQYF. Written as DNA, the CDR3 is TGCGCCAGCAGCCAATCACCCATAGACTCCTTTCCCTACGAGCAGTACTTC.

By proportion, this clone is medium-sized (0.01 to 0.1%). The J gene is TRBJ1-1, the V gene TRBV15; TRBD1 might be the D (6 bases). V shed 1 base and J shed 4 bases, with 10 bases lying between them. CDR3 size: 14 residues. In germline, CDR1 is LNHNV, CDR2 YYDKDF (reference sequence). CDR3 nucleotides: TGTGCCACCAGCAGAGGAAGACAGGCCACTGAAGCTTTCTTT. It is translated as CATSRGRQATEAFF.

J is TRBJ1-1 and V is TRBV6-5; the D is unclear. The germline V and J ends were trimmed by 5 bases and 0 bases, with 10 bases remaining between them. In germline, CDR1 is MNHEY, CDR2 SVGAGI. This CDR3 comprises 14 residues. CDR3 nucleotide sequence: TGTGCCAGCAGTCTTAATCAGGTGAACACTGAAGCTTTCTTT. It is translated as CASSLNQVNTEAFF.

V gene TRBV3-1 (or the pseudogene TRBV3-2) combines with J gene TRBJ1-2; D remains unclear. Germline CDR1 reads LGHDT; CDR2 reads YNNKEL (reference sequence). This CDR3 has 14 amino acids. The germline V and J ends were trimmed by 0 bases and 4 bases, with 9 bases remaining between them. The CDR3 loop reads CASSQDEGRYGYTF. CDR3 DNA: TGTGCCAGCAGCCAAGATGAGGGCCGCTATGGCTACACCTTC.

This chain joins TRBV5-1 and TRBJ2-3, with 9 bases that match TRBD2. The V gene's germline CDR1 is SGHRS and CDR2 YFSETQ. The V and J ends lost 0 bases and 3 bases, in that order; junction bases with no gene match: 2. The CDR3 consists of 15 residues. This CDR3 reads CASSLGLAGTDTQYF. Written as DNA, the CDR3 is TGCGCCAGCAGCTTGGGTCTAGCGGGGACAGATACGCAGTATTTT.

The V gene is TRBV15, the J gene TRBJ1-6; 10 positions agree with TRBD1. The V and J ends lost 6 bases and 7 bases, in that order; junction bases with no gene match: 3. Germline V gene sequence: CDR1 LNHNV, CDR2 YYDKDF (reference sequence). This CDR3 is 14 amino acids long. The CDR3 bases are TGTGCCACCAGGGACAGGGGGGAGAATTCACCCCTCCACTTT. It yields the protein CATRDRGENSPLHF.

This chain uses TRBV5-1 with TRBJ2-7; D is undetermined. V shed 0 bases and J shed 0 bases, with 7 bases lying between them. The CDR3 has 14 residues. The germline V gene encodes CDR1 SGHRS and CDR2 YFSETQ. CDR3 protein: CASSLGGSSYEQYF. CDR3 in DNA: TGCGCCAGCAGCTTGGGAGGTTCCTCCTACGAGCAGTACTTC. The complete variable domain, with remaining parts taken from reference TRBV5-1 and TRBJ2-7, reads KAGVTQTPRYLIKTRGQQVTLSCSPISGHRSVSWYQQTPGQGLQFLFEYFSETQRNKGNFPGRFSGRQFSNSRSEMNVSTLELGDSALYLCASSLGGSSYEQYFGPGTRLTVT.

V gene TRBV15 combines with J gene TRBJ2-5, with D perhaps matching TRBD2 (5 bases). V lost 8 bases and J 5 bases, leaving 9 bases between the germline ends. The CDR3 runs to 11 residues. Germline V gene sequence: CDR1 LNHNV, CDR2 YYDKDF (reference sequence). The CDR3 sequence is CATGGGETQYF. The CDR3 DNA follows: TGTGCCACCGGAGGCGGGGAGACCCAGTACTTC. The complete variable domain, with remaining parts taken from reference TRBV15 and TRBJ2-5, reads DAMVIQNPRYQVTQFGKPVTLSCSQTLNHNVMYWYQQKSSQAPKLLFHYYDKDFNNEADTPDNFQSRRPNTSFCFLDIRSPGLGDTAMYLCATGGGETQYFGPGTRLLVL.

This clone came up a few times. The chain carries TRBV7-6 and TRBJ2-3; 7 positions match TRBD1. With 2 bases clipped from V and 1 base from J, the junction kept 3 bases outside the gene matches. Germline loops: CDR1 SGHVS, CDR2 FNYEAQ. This CDR3 region has 15 residues. The CDR3 coding sequence is TGTGCCAGCAGCTTAAGGGACAGCCGCACAGATACGCAGTATTTT. As protein: CASSLRDSRTDTQYF.

The CDR3 sequence is CASSLGLQPGYEQYF. The CDR3 DNA sequence: TGTGCCAGCAGCTTAGGCCTTCAGCCAGGCTACGAGCAGTACTTC. The genes are TRBV13 and TRBJ2-7; D uncertain. V gave up 0 bases and J gave up 3 bases, with 12 bases separating them. Germline V gene sequence: CDR1 PRHDT, CDR2 FYEKMQ (reference sequence). This CDR3 contains 15 residues.

V gene TRBV20-1 combines with J gene TRBJ1-5; weak D call: TRBD1 (5 bases). Trimming pared 3 bases from V and 5 bases from J, leaving 17 bases between. Germline assignment: CDR1 DFQATT and CDR2 SNEGSKA (reference sequence). The CDR3 extends over 15 amino acids. The CDR3 loop reads CSASSAGTDYQPQHF. The CDR3 DNA reads TGCAGTGCTAGTAGCGCCGGGACTGACTATCAGCCCCAGCATTTT.

This clone was found a few times. The gene calls are TRBV28 and TRBJ1-5, with 8 bases that match TRBD1. CDR3 length: 13 amino acids. V shed 9 bases, J shed 7 bases, and the junction held 8 bases outside the gene matches. Germline CDR1 reads MDHEN; CDR2 reads SYDVKM. The CDR3, as DNA: TGTGCCAGTCGACAGGGGTTGGGACAGCCCCAGCATTTT. Its translation: CASRQGLGQPQHF.

The chain carries TRBV18 and TRBJ2-6; D unresolved. This CDR3 contains 16 residues. V lost 3 bases, J lost 2 bases, and 11 bases lay in between. Germline V gives CDR1 KGHSH, CDR2 LQKENI. Here the CDR3 DNA reads TGTGCCAGCTCACCCTCGGCACGGGCTGGGGCCAACGTCCTGACTTTC. Encoded protein: CASSPSARAGANVLTF.

The chain carries TRBV7-2 and TRBJ2-7; TRBD2 matches 13 bases. With V trimmed by 3 bases and J by 5 bases, 4 bases remained unmatched. The CDR3 spans 15 residues. The germline V gene encodes CDR1 SGHTA and CDR2 FQGNSA. The CDR3, as DNA: TGTGCCAGCAGCTTGACTAGCGGGAGGCTTAACGAGCAGTACTTC. Amino acids: CASSLTSGRLNEQYF.

J is TRBJ1-6 and V is TRBV27; no definite D call. V shed 0 bases and J shed 0 bases, with 12 bases lying between them. The CDR3 loop spans 18 amino acids. The V gene's germline CDR1 is MNHEY and CDR2 SMNVEV (reference sequence). CDR3 in amino acids: CASSLSGTISSYNSPLHF. The CDR3 region has the DNA TGTGCCAGCAGTTTATCGGGCACCATAAGCTCCTATAATTCACCCCTCCACTTT.

This chain uses TRBV19 with TRBJ2-2; 10 nucleotides align to TRBD1. The length of the CDR3 is 18 residues. Per the germline V gene, CDR1 is LNHDA and CDR2 is SQIVND (reference sequence). Germline trimming cut 5 bases from V and 3 bases from J; bases unmatched to any gene: 12. CDR3 sequence (DNA): TGTGCCAGTAGTCACCCAAGACAGGGGGCTCGGGACACCGGGGAGCTGTTTTTT. It yields the protein CASSHPRQGARDTGELFF.

This sequence joins TRBV2 and TRBJ2-1, with TRBD2 matching 11 bases. Germline CDR1 is SNHLY and CDR2 is FYNNEI. The CDR3 totals 17 residues. With V trimmed by 6 bases and J by 0 bases, 7 bases remained unmatched. CDR3 in DNA: TGTGCCAGCAGCCCAAGACTAGCGGGGAGCTCCTACAATGAGCAGTTCTTC. The encoded protein is CASSPRLAGSSYNEQFF.

This chain links TRBV11-2 with TRBJ2-7; 8 bases map to TRBD2. The CDR3 consists of 18 residues. Germline loops: CDR1 SGHAT, CDR2 FQNNGV. The J segment lost 2 bases and the V segment lost 2 bases, leaving 14 bases of the junction unmatched. The CDR3 sequence: CASSLRKAGLVSTYEQYF. CDR3 in DNA: TGTGCCAGCAGCTTACGTAAAGCGGGACTAGTCTCTACCTACGAGCAGTACTTC.